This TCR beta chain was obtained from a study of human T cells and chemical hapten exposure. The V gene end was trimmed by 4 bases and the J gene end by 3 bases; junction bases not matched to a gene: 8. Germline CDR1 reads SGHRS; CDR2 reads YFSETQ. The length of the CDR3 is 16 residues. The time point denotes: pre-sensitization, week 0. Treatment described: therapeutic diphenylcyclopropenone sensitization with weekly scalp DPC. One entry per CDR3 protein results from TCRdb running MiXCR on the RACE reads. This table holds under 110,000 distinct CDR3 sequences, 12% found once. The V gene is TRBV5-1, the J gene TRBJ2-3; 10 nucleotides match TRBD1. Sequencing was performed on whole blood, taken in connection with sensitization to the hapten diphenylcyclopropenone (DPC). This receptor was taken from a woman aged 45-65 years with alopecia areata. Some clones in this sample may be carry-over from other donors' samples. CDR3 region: CASSRAGGQGTDTQYF. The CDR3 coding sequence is TGCGCCAGCAGCCGTGCTGGGGGACAGGGGACAGATACGCAGTATTTT.